These 3 T cell receptor beta chains share one sample of origin, sequenced in a study of control samples from healthy donors and cancer patients. Generated by immunoSEQ multiplex PCR, the TCRdb table keeps only in-frame clones and is missing some. The sample lists 150,000 to 200,000 clones; 75% to 95% were seen once. Sequencing was performed on blood. All receptors derive from a woman between 40 and 55 years old in good health.

V usage is TRBV10-1 and J usage is TRBJ2-1; weak D call: TRBD1 (5 bases). The ends were cut back, 8 bases at V and 6 bases at J, with 20 bases in the middle. The length of the CDR3 is 15 residues. Germline values: CDR1 WNHNN, CDR2 SYGVQD (reference sequence). CDR3 in DNA: TGCGCCAGCGCTGTCGACAGTACCCTGGGCAATGAGCAGTTCTTC. It specifies CASAVDSTLGNEQFF.

The rearrangement joins TRBV5-1 to TRBJ2-1, with TRBD2 matching over 8 bases. The CDR3 totals 14 residues. The V gene's germline CDR1 is SGHRS and CDR2 YFSETQ. V dropped 3 bases and J dropped 7; count of bases not matched to a gene: 6. The CDR3 DNA sequence: TGCGCCAGCAGCTACGGGGGGGATTTGAATGAGCAGTTCTTC. It codes for CASSYGGDLNEQFF.

The genes are TRBV3-1 (or the pseudogene TRBV3-2) and TRBJ1-1; the D gene is possibly TRBD1 (5 bases). V shed 0 bases and J shed 4 bases, with 18 bases lying between them. The CDR3 is made up of 17 amino acids. Germline CDR1 LGHDT, CDR2 YNNKEL (reference sequence). CDR3 sequence: CASSQDGAGKLGTEAFF. CDR3 bases: TGTGCCAGCAGCCAAGATGGGGCAGGGAAGCTGGGCACTGAAGCTTTCTTT.